The clone carrying this T cell receptor beta chain has at least ten counts. CDR3 length equals 17 residues. The germline CDR1 and CDR2 sequences are MDHEN and SYDVKM. With 7 bases removed from V and 7 bases from J, the gap between germline ends came to 26 bases. From RNA transcripts, TCR beta CDR3 regions were amplified. The TCR CDR3 was amplified in a first-round RT-PCR using the HTBI primer set. MiXCR, applied by TCRdb to the multiplex PCR reads, yields one record per CDR3 protein. Of about 700,000 distinct CDR3 sequences in the sample, around 15% were seen once. The data were taken from a study of T cells in Graves' hyperthyroidism and ophthalmopathy.

The sequenced sample consisted of blood. This receptor was identified in a woman in her late teens or twenties with Graves' hyperthyroidism. This chain connects TRBV28 to TRBJ1-5; unclear D gene. This CDR3 reads CASTHPFGLPGFQPQHF. Written as DNA, the CDR3 is TGTGCCAGCACCCACCCCTTTGGGCTACCGGGATTCCAGCCCCAGCATTTT.